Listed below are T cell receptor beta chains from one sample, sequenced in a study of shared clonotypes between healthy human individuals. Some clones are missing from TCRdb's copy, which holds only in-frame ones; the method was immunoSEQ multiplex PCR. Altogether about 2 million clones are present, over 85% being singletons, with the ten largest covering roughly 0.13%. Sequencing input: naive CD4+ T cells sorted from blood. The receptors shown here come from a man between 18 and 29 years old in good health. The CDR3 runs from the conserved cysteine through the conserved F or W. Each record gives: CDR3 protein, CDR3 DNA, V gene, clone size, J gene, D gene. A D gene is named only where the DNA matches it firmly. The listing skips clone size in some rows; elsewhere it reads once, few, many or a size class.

cdr3_aa: CASSPSSDPGTGELFF
cdr3_nt: TGTGCCAGCAGCCCGTCTAGCGACCCGGGCACCGGGGAGCTGTTTTTT
v_call: TRBV7-6
clone_size: NA
j_call: TRBJ2-2
d_call: NA

cdr3_aa: CASRATDRASGEAFF
cdr3_nt: TGTGCCAGCAGGGCCACGGACAGGGCGTCTGGTGAAGCTTTCTTT
v_call: TRBV2
clone_size: NA
j_call: TRBJ1-1
d_call: TRBD1

cdr3_aa: CASSVDSGRRNEQFF
cdr3_nt: TGTGCCAGCAGCGTAGACAGCGGGAGAAGGAATGAGCAGTTCTTC
v_call: TRBV9
clone_size: NA
j_call: TRBJ2-1
d_call: TRBD2

cdr3_aa: CASSGSRYNEQFF
cdr3_nt: TGTGCCAGCAGTGGTAGCAGATACAATGAGCAGTTCTTC
v_call: TRBV6-5
clone_size: once
j_call: TRBJ2-1
d_call: NA

cdr3_aa: CASATGAGKTQYF
cdr3_nt: TGTGCCAGCGCGACAGGGGCGGGAAAGACCCAGTACTTC
v_call: TRBV6-5
clone_size: NA
j_call: TRBJ2-5
d_call: TRBD1

cdr3_aa: CATSRGGQGSNEQFF
cdr3_nt: TGTGCCACCAGCAGAGGGGGACAGGGGAGCAATGAGCAGTTCTTC
v_call: TRBV15
clone_size: NA
j_call: TRBJ2-1
d_call: TRBD1

cdr3_aa: CASSTGLAADTQYF
cdr3_nt: TGCGCCAGCAGTACGGGACTAGCCGCAGATACGCAGTATTTT
v_call: TRBV5-1
clone_size: NA
j_call: TRBJ2-3
d_call: TRBD2

cdr3_aa: CAWSENEQYF
cdr3_nt: TGTGCCTGGAGTGAGAACGAGCAGTACTTC
v_call: TRBV30
clone_size: NA
j_call: TRBJ2-7
d_call: NA

cdr3_aa: CASSPRRTVQETQYF
cdr3_nt: TGTGCCAGCTCACCCCGCCGGACAGTCCAAGAGACCCAGTACTTC
v_call: TRBV18
clone_size: NA
j_call: TRBJ2-5
d_call: NA

cdr3_aa: CASSEQRTSTDTQYF
cdr3_nt: TGTGCCAGCAGCGAACAGAGAACAAGCACAGATACGCAGTATTTT
v_call: TRBV5-4
clone_size: NA
j_call: TRBJ2-3
d_call: NA

cdr3_aa: CASTLTQGRDQPQHF
cdr3_nt: TGTGCCAGCACCCTCACCCAGGGTAGAGATCAGCCCCAGCATTTT
v_call: TRBV6-5
clone_size: NA
j_call: TRBJ1-5
d_call: NA

cdr3_aa: CASSVPGTSGGTSTDTQYF
cdr3_nt: TGTGCCAGCAGCGTCCCCGGGACTAGCGGGGGGACCAGCACAGATACGCAGTATTTT
v_call: TRBV9
clone_size: NA
j_call: TRBJ2-3
d_call: TRBD2

cdr3_aa: CASSTWMDVTQYF
cdr3_nt: TGTGCCAGCAGTACGTGGATGGATGTGACGCAGTATTTT
v_call: TRBV25-1
clone_size: NA
j_call: TRBJ2-3
d_call: NA

cdr3_aa: CASSLGGQGWSSYNSPLHF
cdr3_nt: TGTGCCAGCAGCTTAGGGGGACAGGGATGGAGCTCCTATAATTCACCCCTCCACTTT
v_call: TRBV7-9
clone_size: NA
j_call: TRBJ1-6
d_call: TRBD1

cdr3_aa: CASSLDTQYEQYF
cdr3_nt: TGTGCCAGCAGTCTGGACACTCAGTACGAGCAGTACTTC
v_call: TRBV2
clone_size: NA
j_call: TRBJ2-7
d_call: NA

cdr3_aa: CASSPTRSSYEQYF
cdr3_nt: TGTGCCAGCAGCCCGACAAGGAGCTCCTACGAGCAGTACTTC
v_call: TRBV2
clone_size: NA
j_call: TRBJ2-7
d_call: NA

cdr3_aa: CASSFGTGINEQFF
cdr3_nt: TGCGCCAGCAGCTTCGGGACAGGGATCAATGAGCAGTTCTTC
v_call: TRBV5-1
clone_size: NA
j_call: TRBJ2-1
d_call: TRBD1

cdr3_aa: CASRASNQPQHF
cdr3_nt: TGCGCCAGCAGGGCCTCCAATCAGCCCCAGCATTTT
v_call: TRBV10-2
clone_size: NA
j_call: TRBJ1-5
d_call: NA

cdr3_aa: CASSYAGNTEAFF
cdr3_nt: TGTGCCAGCAGTTACGCAGGGAACACTGAAGCTTTCTTT
v_call: TRBV6-5
clone_size: NA
j_call: TRBJ1-1
d_call: NA

cdr3_aa: CASRLNGGPTDTQYF
cdr3_nt: TGTGCCAGTCGGCTGAACGGAGGGCCCACAGATACGCAGTATTTT
v_call: TRBV6-5
clone_size: NA
j_call: TRBJ2-3
d_call: NA

cdr3_aa: CASSLSETQYF
cdr3_nt: TGTGCCAGCAGCTTGAGTGAGACCCAGTACTTC
v_call: TRBV5-6
clone_size: once
j_call: TRBJ2-5
d_call: NA

cdr3_aa: CASRGGTGAVYEQYF
cdr3_nt: TGTGCCAGCAGGGGGGGGACAGGGGCCGTGTACGAGCAGTACTTC
v_call: TRBV6-1
clone_size: NA
j_call: TRBJ2-7
d_call: TRBD1

cdr3_aa: CASSHLTDRANRDYGYTF
cdr3_nt: TGCGCCAGCAGCCATCTAACTGACAGGGCGAATAGGGACTATGGCTACACCTTC
v_call: TRBV4-1
clone_size: NA
j_call: TRBJ1-2
d_call: TRBD1

cdr3_aa: CASSSWTSGSPDTQYF
cdr3_nt: TGTGCCAGCAGCTCGTGGACTAGCGGGAGCCCAGATACGCAGTATTTT
v_call: TRBV9
clone_size: NA
j_call: TRBJ2-3
d_call: TRBD2

cdr3_aa: CASSLAAGGGGTQYF
cdr3_nt: TGTGCCAGCAGCTTAGCGGCTGGAGGAGGGGGGACCCAGTACTTC
v_call: TRBV7-9
clone_size: NA
j_call: TRBJ2-5
d_call: NA

cdr3_aa: CASNLQGPTNEKLFF
cdr3_nt: TGTGCCAGCAACCTCCAGGGCCCAACTAATGAAAAACTGTTTTTT
v_call: TRBV6-1
clone_size: once
j_call: TRBJ1-4
d_call: NA

cdr3_aa: CAAVGGTGGMYEQYF
cdr3_nt: TGTGCCGCCGTTGGGGGGACAGGGGGAATGTACGAGCAGTACTTC
v_call: TRBV10-3
clone_size: NA
j_call: TRBJ2-7
d_call: TRBD1

cdr3_aa: CASSFGSGVQETQYF
cdr3_nt: TGTGCCAGCAGCTTTGGGTCAGGGGTACAAGAGACCCAGTACTTC
v_call: TRBV7-9
clone_size: NA
j_call: TRBJ2-5
d_call: NA

cdr3_aa: CASSVQNLYGYTF
cdr3_nt: TGTGCCAGCAGTGTTCAGAACCTCTATGGCTACACCTTC
v_call: TRBV2
clone_size: NA
j_call: TRBJ1-2
d_call: NA

cdr3_aa: CASSFGNTYEQYF
cdr3_nt: TGTGCCAGCAGCTTTGGGAATACCTACGAGCAGTACTTC
v_call: TRBV7-6
clone_size: NA
j_call: TRBJ2-7
d_call: NA

cdr3_aa: CASRQGPQETQYF
cdr3_nt: TGTGCCAGCAGACAGGGTCCCCAAGAGACCCAGTACTTC
v_call: TRBV13
clone_size: NA
j_call: TRBJ2-5
d_call: NA

cdr3_aa: CARRHNIDSNQPQHF
cdr3_nt: TGTGCCAGAAGGCACAACATAGATAGCAATCAGCCCCAGCATTTT
v_call: TRBV5-3
clone_size: NA
j_call: TRBJ1-5
d_call: NA

cdr3_aa: CAWIVPGPGTSRAREQYF
cdr3_nt: TGTGCCTGGATTGTCCCGGGACCTGGGACCTCGAGGGCGAGAGAGCAGTACTTC
v_call: TRBV30
clone_size: NA
j_call: TRBJ2-7
d_call: NA

cdr3_aa: CASSAQDVAVPPPQHF
cdr3_nt: TGTGCCAGTAGTGCCCAGGACGTGGCAGTTCCCCCTCCCCAGCATTTT
v_call: TRBV19
clone_size: once
j_call: TRBJ1-5
d_call: NA

cdr3_aa: CASGGLGTGLWTEAFF
cdr3_nt: TGTGCCAGCGGGGGCCTCGGGACAGGCCTTTGGACTGAAGCTTTCTTT
v_call: TRBV7-9
clone_size: NA
j_call: TRBJ1-1
d_call: TRBD1

cdr3_aa: CAISETSAGELFF
cdr3_nt: TGTGCCATCAGTGAGACTAGCGCCGGGGAGCTGTTTTTT
v_call: TRBV10-3
clone_size: NA
j_call: TRBJ2-2
d_call: TRBD2

cdr3_aa: CASSLRGASTNEKLFF
cdr3_nt: TGTGCCAGCAGCCTACGGGGGGCATCGACTAATGAAAAACTGTTTTTT
v_call: TRBV11-2
clone_size: NA
j_call: TRBJ1-4
d_call: NA

cdr3_aa: CASSQTDVQETQYF
cdr3_nt: TGTGCCAGCAGCCAGACAGACGTACAAGAGACCCAGTACTTC
v_call: TRBV7-9
clone_size: NA
j_call: TRBJ2-5
d_call: NA

cdr3_aa: CASTTGGPGYTF
cdr3_nt: TGTGCCAGCACTACAGGGGGTCCTGGCTACACCTTC
v_call: TRBV6-4
clone_size: NA
j_call: TRBJ1-2
d_call: TRBD1

cdr3_aa: CASMGNSALTFF
cdr3_nt: TGTGCCAGCATGGGGAATAGCGCGTTAACTTTCTTT
v_call: TRBV6-5
clone_size: NA
j_call: TRBJ1-1
d_call: NA

cdr3_aa: CASSQDPGPRTDTQYF
cdr3_nt: TGTGCCAGCAGCCAAGATCCAGGACCTCGCACAGATACGCAGTATTTT
v_call: TRBV14
clone_size: NA
j_call: TRBJ2-3
d_call: NA

cdr3_aa: CASSLGQGWQETQYF
cdr3_nt: TGTGCCAGCAGTTTAGGTCAGGGTTGGCAAGAGACCCAGTACTTC
v_call: TRBV27
clone_size: NA
j_call: TRBJ2-5
d_call: NA

cdr3_aa: CASSRKIGQGNEKLFF
cdr3_nt: TGTGCCAGCAGCCGAAAAATTGGACAGGGAAATGAAAAACTGTTTTTT
v_call: TRBV5-6
clone_size: NA
j_call: TRBJ1-4
d_call: TRBD1

cdr3_aa: CASSSPGGTSYEQYF
cdr3_nt: TGTGCCAGCAGTTCCCCGGGGGGCACCTCCTACGAGCAGTACTTC
v_call: TRBV2
clone_size: NA
j_call: TRBJ2-7
d_call: NA

cdr3_aa: CASSLGTNQLQYF
cdr3_nt: TGTGCCAGCAGCTTAGGGACTAACCAACTCCAGTACTTC
v_call: TRBV5-4
clone_size: NA
j_call: TRBJ2-5
d_call: TRBD2

cdr3_aa: CASSLGDREIGYTF
cdr3_nt: TGTGCCAGCAGCCTAGGGGACAGGGAGATTGGCTACACCTTC
v_call: TRBV5-5
clone_size: once
j_call: TRBJ1-2
d_call: TRBD1

cdr3_aa: CSAGRGAYEQYF
cdr3_nt: TGCAGCGCAGGGCGGGGGGCCTACGAGCAGTACTTC
v_call: TRBV29-1
clone_size: once
j_call: TRBJ2-7
d_call: TRBD2

cdr3_aa: CASSLAGRDSTYEQYF
cdr3_nt: TGCGCCAGCAGCTTGGCAGGTAGGGACAGCACCTACGAGCAGTACTTC
v_call: TRBV5-1
clone_size: NA
j_call: TRBJ2-7
d_call: TRBD1

cdr3_aa: CASSVEGQGYYNSPLHF
cdr3_nt: TGTGCCAGCAGCGTAGAGGGACAGGGGTACTATAATTCACCCCTCCACTTT
v_call: TRBV9
clone_size: NA
j_call: TRBJ1-6
d_call: TRBD1

cdr3_aa: CASSPGTVSNQPQHF
cdr3_nt: TGTGCCAGCAGTCCCGGGACAGTTAGCAATCAGCCCCAGCATTTT
v_call: TRBV28
clone_size: NA
j_call: TRBJ1-5
d_call: TRBD1

cdr3_aa: CASSYWGGQPQHF
cdr3_nt: TGTGCCAGCAGTTACTGGGGGGGTCAGCCCCAGCATTTT
v_call: TRBV6-5
clone_size: NA
j_call: TRBJ1-5
d_call: NA

cdr3_aa: CASSLDPRVPTEAFF
cdr3_nt: TGTGCCAGCAGCTTAGACCCCAGGGTACCCACTGAAGCTTTCTTT
v_call: TRBV11-2
clone_size: NA
j_call: TRBJ1-1
d_call: NA

cdr3_aa: CASSQSDQPRETQYF
cdr3_nt: TGCGCCAGCAGCCAATCGGACCAACCCCGAGAGACCCAGTACTTC
v_call: TRBV4-3
clone_size: NA
j_call: TRBJ2-5
d_call: NA

cdr3_aa: CASSLGQGNEALHF
cdr3_nt: TGTGCCAGCAGCCTGGGACAGGGGAATGAGGCCCTCCACTTT
v_call: TRBV7-6
clone_size: NA
j_call: TRBJ1-6
d_call: TRBD1

cdr3_aa: CASRHLADSYEQYF
cdr3_nt: TGTGCCAGCAGACATCTAGCGGACTCCTACGAGCAGTACTTC
v_call: TRBV6-5
clone_size: NA
j_call: TRBJ2-7
d_call: TRBD2

cdr3_aa: CASRGQGGQGSPLHF
cdr3_nt: TGTGCCTCCCGGGGACAGGGAGGCCAAGGGTCACCCCTCCACTTT
v_call: TRBV7-9
clone_size: NA
j_call: TRBJ1-6
d_call: TRBD1

cdr3_aa: CASRLTSLSGYTF
cdr3_nt: TGTGCCAGCAGACTAACCTCCTTGTCTGGCTACACCTTC
v_call: TRBV6-5
clone_size: NA
j_call: TRBJ1-2
d_call: NA

cdr3_aa: CASTERGGRGEQFF
cdr3_nt: TGTGCCAGCACCGAGAGAGGGGGCCGAGGTGAGCAGTTCTTC
v_call: TRBV27
clone_size: NA
j_call: TRBJ2-1
d_call: TRBD1